This TCR beta chain was sequenced in a study of technical replicates of blood from several donors. Assay used: immunoSEQ multiplex PCR; TCRdb lists only in-frame clones, some missing. Here the sample spans more than 55,000 clones, approximately 90% being singletons. This clonotype was obtained from a human donor in good health. Some clones in this sample may be carry-over from other donors' samples. Sequencing used PBMCs.

DNA of the CDR3: TGTGCCAGCAGCTTAGCCTGGGCCCCCCCGCAAGAGACCCAGTACTTC. Its protein product is CASSLAWAPPQETQYF. The chain links TRBV7-2 to TRBJ2-5; D is uncertain. V was cut by 0 bases and J by 2 bases, with 13 bases left in between. The CDR3 loop spans 16 amino acids. Germline loops: CDR1 SGHTA, CDR2 FQGNSA.